Listed below are T cell receptor beta chains from one sample, sequenced in a study of shared clonotypes between healthy human individuals. Sequenced by immunoSEQ multiplex PCR; TCRdb stores in-frame clones only, minus some. The top ten hold roughly 0.1% of the sample, which has hundreds of thousands of clones, approximately 96% seen once. Sequencing was done on a sample of naive CD8+ T cells sorted from blood. The receptors stem from a woman in her twenties or thirties in good health. The CDR3 runs from the conserved cysteine through the conserved F or W. D genes are given only for firm matches. Clone size is shown for a subset of rows, as once, few, many or a class of expanded clone.

TRBV9	TRBD2	TRBJ2-2	NA	CASSVLAGGPSWELFF	TGTGCCAGCAGCGTACTAGCGGGAGGGCCTTCGTGGGAGCTGTTTTTT
TRBV7-6	NA	TRBJ2-7	NA	CASSLGRLGWEQYF	TGTGCCAGCAGCTTAGGGCGTTTGGGGTGGGAGCAGTACTTC
TRBV28	TRBD2	TRBJ2-7	NA	CASSPAGGDFFSYEQYF	TGTGCCAGCAGTCCCGCGGGGGGAGACTTCTTCTCCTACGAGCAGTACTTC
TRBV28	TRBD2	TRBJ2-7	NA	CASSGPSSGLYEQYF	TGTGCCAGCAGTGGCCCCTCTAGCGGGCTGTACGAGCAGTACTTC
TRBV27	TRBD1	TRBJ2-3	NA	CASSLDSTGGTDTQYF	TGTGCCAGCAGTTTAGACTCGACAGGGGGGACAGATACGCAGTATTTT
TRBV9	NA	TRBJ2-2	once	CASSVAGIQMNTGELFF	TGTGCCAGCAGCGTAGCCGGCATCCAAATGAACACCGGGGAGCTGTTTTTT
TRBV15	TRBD2	TRBJ2-1	NA	CATSRGAAGGFGDEQFF	TGTGCCACCAGCAGGGGGGCCGCGGGAGGCTTTGGGGATGAGCAGTTCTTC
TRBV27	TRBD1	TRBJ1-1	once	CASRPGTEMNTEAFF	TGTGCCAGCAGACCCGGGACAGAAATGAACACTGAAGCTTTCTTT
TRBV5-1	NA	TRBJ2-7	NA	CASSLASPYEQYF	TGCGCCAGCAGCTTGGCCTCGCCCTACGAGCAGTACTTC
TRBV5-1	NA	TRBJ2-7	NA	CASSWGLGYEQYF	TGCGCCAGCAGCTGGGGTCTAGGCTACGAGCAGTACTTC